Listed here are 30 T cell receptor beta chains from one sample, sequenced in a study of T-cell memory formation after mild COVID-19. Using its own MiXCR run on the 5' RACE reads, TCRdb lists one record per CDR3 protein. The data show tens of thousands of distinct CDR3 sequences, with 15% to 20% seen just once and over 1.1% held by the top ten. Sequenced: PBMCs or a T cell subset sorted from them (not recorded which). All receptors come from an adult who had mild COVID-19 (a few samples of this study predate the infection). Cell type and time point are not known.

There are many counts of this clonotype. The chain links TRBV7-9 to TRBJ2-5; TRBD2 matches 10 bases. The trim removed 6 bases at V and 5 bases at J, leaving 6 bases unmatched. The germline CDR1 and CDR2 sequences are SEHNR and FQNEAQ (reference sequence). The CDR3 is 14 residues long. The CDR3 region has the DNA TGTGCCAGCAGTCAAGCGGGGGGGACGGAGACCCAGTACTTC. This translates into CASSQAGGTETQYF.

This chain uses TRBV18 with TRBJ1-1; the D gene is possibly TRBD1 (6 bases). Germline V gene sequence: CDR1 KGHSH, CDR2 LQKENI. Trimming stripped 1 base from V and 5 bases from J, with 11 bases between. This CDR3 spans 14 amino acids. The CDR3 region is CASSPQGGGTEAFF. The CDR3, as DNA: TGTGCCAGCTCACCACAAGGGGGGGGTACTGAAGCTTTCTTT.

This clonotype has at least ten counts. V is TRBV4-2 and J is TRBJ1-2; D is undetermined. Germline assignment: CDR1 LGHNA and CDR2 YNFKEQ. The CDR3 contains 16 residues. V was trimmed by 1 base and J by 4 bases, leaving 16 bases between them. Here the CDR3 reads CASSQAASGGSYGYTF. In DNA form, the CDR3 reads TGTGCCAGCAGCCAAGCCGCTTCAGGCGGCAGCTATGGCTACACCTTC.

J is TRBJ1-2 and V is TRBV7-9, with D unclear. The CDR3 is 9 amino acids. Trimming took off 5 bases at V and 11 bases at J, with 6 bases between the two ends. In germline, CDR1 is SEHNR, CDR2 FQNEAQ (reference sequence). For the CDR3, the DNA is TGTGCCAGCAGCCCCGTTTACACCTTC. Residues: CASSPVYTF.

Ten or more counts support this clonotype. This chain joins TRBV6-5 and TRBJ2-3, with TRBD2 matching 16 bases. With V trimmed by 0 bases and J by 5 bases, 5 bases remained unmatched. Germline loops: CDR1 MNHEY, CDR2 SVGAGI. This CDR3 comprises 18 residues. Here the CDR3 DNA reads TGTGCCAGCAGTTACTCGGGACTAGCGGGAGGGCGGCTAGATACGCAGTATTTT. Protein sequence: CASSYSGLAGGRLDTQYF.

This rearrangement joins TRBV20-1 to TRBJ2-3, with no clear D. This CDR3 comprises 15 residues. Trimming removed 0 bases from V and 3 bases from J, with 13 bases in between. Germline CDR1 is DFQATT and CDR2 is SNEGSKA (reference sequence). Written as DNA, the CDR3 is TGCAGTGCTAGAGATCCCTTTACAATTACAGATACGCAGTATTTT. The encoded protein is CSARDPFTITDTQYF.

This clonotype has a count of ten or more. The V gene is TRBV5-1, the J gene TRBJ1-4; tentative D call: TRBD1 (6 bases). CDR1 is SGHRS, CDR2 YFSETQ, per germline. The ends were cut back, 2 bases at V and 8 bases at J, with 10 bases in the middle. The CDR3 contains 13 residues. The CDR3 spells CASSLQGEEKLFF. CDR3 sequence (DNA): TGCGCCAGCAGCTTACAGGGAGAAGAAAAACTGTTTTTT.

There are many counts of this clonotype. The chain links TRBV27 to TRBJ2-2; no clear D gene. Looked up from germline, CDR1 is MNHEY and CDR2 is SMNVEV (reference sequence). V lost 2 bases and J lost 4, with 20 bases in between. The CDR3 spans 18 residues. The chain's CDR3 is CASSLISPDQPGTGELFF. The CDR3 DNA reads as TGTGCCAGCAGTTTAATCTCACCGGACCAGCCGGGCACCGGGGAGCTGTTTTTT.

The rearrangement links TRBV27 to TRBJ2-7; no firm D call. The CDR3 runs 17 residues. Germline-derived CDR1 and CDR2 are MNHEY and SMNVEV (reference sequence). V was trimmed by 0 bases and J by 2 bases, leaving 17 bases between them. The CDR3 is CASSLSRGPLSAYEQYF. In DNA, the CDR3 is TGTGCCAGCAGTTTATCGAGAGGTCCGCTCAGCGCCTACGAGCAGTACTTC.

This clonotype is medium-sized. The J gene is TRBJ2-4, the V gene TRBV7-2; D is uncertain. The V gene's germline CDR1 is SGHTA and CDR2 FQGNSA. V was shortened by 5 bases and J by 13 bases, with 12 bases between the two germline ends. This CDR3 contains 11 residues. CDR3 sequence (DNA): TGTGCCAGCAGCACCTTAGGGCCCCAGTACTTC. It codes for CASSTLGPQYF.

The gene calls are TRBV2 and TRBJ2-1; TRBD2 might be the D (6 bases). The germline CDR1 and CDR2 sequences are SNHLY and FYNNEI. V was pared by 4 bases and J by 9 bases, with 19 bases between. This CDR3 comprises 15 residues. CDR3 DNA sequence: TGTGCCAGCAGTGGGGGACTCGCCCGATTATTTGAGCAGTTCTTC. Translating gives CASSGGLARLFEQFF.

By share of the sample, this clonotype is medium-sized. V is TRBV7-2 and J is TRBJ1-2, with D unclear. CDR3 length: 13 amino acids. Germline values: CDR1 SGHTA, CDR2 FQGNSA. Between the trimmed V and J ends, which lost 5 bases and 2 bases, there was a span of 9 bases. In nucleotides, the CDR3 is TGTGCCAGCAGCGGCCAGACAAACTATGGCTACACCTTC. Translation: CASSGQTNYGYTF.

This clonotype showed up many times. This rearrangement joins TRBV9 to TRBJ2-5; the match to TRBD1 covers 7 bases. Per the germline V gene, CDR1 is SGDLS and CDR2 is YYNGEE. There are 14 residues in the CDR3. Germline trimming cut 0 bases from V and 4 bases from J; bases unmatched to any gene: 3. CDR3 sequence (DNA): TGTGCCAGCAGCGTAGCAAACAGGGGAGAGACCCAGTACTTC. Its protein product is CASSVANRGETQYF.

This clonotype was recorded many times. The CDR3 region is CSVIRLTSGRTYEQYF. The CDR3 DNA reads TGCAGCGTTATCAGACTGACTAGCGGGAGGACCTACGAGCAGTACTTC. The chain couples TRBV29-1 to TRBJ2-7, with 13 bases that match TRBD2. The CDR3 runs to 16 residues. Germline trimming cut 5 bases from V and 2 bases from J; bases unmatched to any gene: 9. CDR1 is SQVTM and CDR2 is ANQGSEA in the germline V gene.

This chain connects TRBV7-9 to TRBJ2-3, with 8 bases that match TRBD1. Germline lookup yields CDR1 SEHNR and CDR2 FQNEAQ (reference sequence). J gave up 3 bases and V 7 bases, and 9 bases lay outside the gene matches. The CDR3 runs 15 residues. CDR3 DNA sequence: TGTGCCAGCAACACACGGGACAGGACTACAGATACGCAGTATTTT. Its protein is CASNTRDRTTDTQYF. Drawing the rest from reference TRBV7-9 and TRBJ2-3, the complete variable domain is DTGVSQNPRHKITKRGQNVTFRCDPISEHNRLYWYRQTLGQGPEFLTYFQNEAQLEKSRLLSDRFSAERPKGSFSTLEIQRTEQGDSAMYLCASNTRDRTTDTQYFGPGTRLTVL.

This rearrangement joins TRBV7-9 to TRBJ1-2; no definite D call. Germline CDR1 SEHNR, CDR2 FQNEAQ (reference sequence). V lost 3 bases to trimming and J lost 5 bases, with 13 bases between them. This CDR3 has 14 residues. The CDR3 DNA follows: TGTGCCAGCAGCTTCGTGCTAACCCTATATGGCTACACCTTC. Translating gives CASSFVLTLYGYTF.

This clonotype was seen many times. The chain uses TRBV5-1 and TRBJ2-3, with D possibly being TRBD1 (5 bases). The germline CDR1 and CDR2 sequences are SGHRS and YFSETQ. The germline V and J ends were trimmed by 2 bases and 2 bases, with 12 bases remaining between them. The CDR3 totals 15 residues. Here the CDR3 DNA reads TGCGCCAGCAGCTTAGGGGCCTGGAACACAGATACGCAGTATTTT. This sequence encodes CASSLGAWNTDTQYF.

This clonotype was picked up many times. The genes are TRBV7-2 and TRBJ1-2, with 7 bases lining up with TRBD1. The CDR3 length is 15 residues. After removal of 2 bases from V and 8 bases from J, the junction contained 11 bases not matched to a gene. CDR1 SGHTA and CDR2 FQGNSA come from the germline V gene. The CDR3 DNA is TGTGCCAGCAGCTTACTTGAAGGGGGCGCAGTAGGCTACACCTTC. Translating it yields CASSLLEGGAVGYTF.

At least ten counts were recorded for this clonotype. The chain employs TRBV9 and TRBJ2-2; D is possibly TRBD2 (6 bases). Looked up from germline, CDR1 is SGDLS and CDR2 is YYNGEE. Trimming removed 3 bases from V and 7 bases from J, with 13 bases in between. The CDR3 extends over 14 amino acids. The CDR3 region has the DNA TGTGCCAGCAGCGCGGTGGGGGGAGGCGGGGAGCTGTTTTTT. The encoded protein is CASSAVGGGGELFF. Using reference TRBV9 and TRBJ2-2 for the parts outside the CDR3, the full variable domain is DSGVTQTPKHLITATGQRVTLRCSPRSGDLSVYWYQQSLDQGLQFLIQYYNGEERAKGNILERFSAQQFPDLHSELNLSSLELGDSALYFCASSAVGGGGELFFGEGSRLTVL.

This clonotype rates as medium-sized. The V and J genes are TRBV4-3 and TRBJ2-7; TRBD2 is a possible D gene (6 bases). V lost 5 bases, J lost 0 bases, and 17 bases lay in between. The CDR3 covers 16 residues. Germline CDR1 and CDR2: LGHNA and YSLEER. The CDR3 coding sequence is TGCGCCAGCAGCGTATGGGGCGGGGCCGGCTCCTACGAGCAGTACTTC. The encoded protein is CASSVWGGAGSYEQYF.

This clonotype was counted at least ten times. The rearrangement joins TRBV15 to TRBJ2-7; 11 bases line up with TRBD2. CDR3 length: 14 amino acids. Per germline, CDR1 LNHNV and CDR2 YYDKDF (reference sequence). Trimming at V came to 4 bases and at J to 4 bases, leaving 3 bases not matched to a gene. DNA for the CDR3: TGTGCCACCAGCACTGGACTAGCGGGTTACGAGCAGTACTTC. Translating it yields CATSTGLAGYEQYF.

This clonotype was counted a few times. The chain carries TRBV30 and TRBJ1-2; the D is unclear. V dropped 3 bases and J dropped 8 bases, with 16 bases sitting between them. This CDR3 is 13 amino acids long. In germline, CDR1 is GTSNPN, CDR2 SVGIG (reference sequence). The CDR3 coding sequence is TGTGCCTGGAGCGACGTAGGATCCAGCGGCTACACCTTC. Encoded protein: CAWSDVGSSGYTF.

Many counts were recorded for this clonotype. The rearrangement joins TRBV20-1 to TRBJ1-5; D gene uncertain. The CDR3 spans 12 residues. The germline V gene has CDR1 DFQATT and CDR2 SNEGSKA (reference sequence). V was shortened by 0 bases and J by 5 bases, with 5 bases between the two germline ends. In nucleotides, the CDR3 is TGCAGTGCTAGAGATGGGGATCAGCCCCAGCATTTT. Amino acids: CSARDGDQPQHF.

This clonotype was picked up many times. The V gene is TRBV12-3 or TRBV12-4, the J gene TRBJ2-4; possibly TRBD1 for D (6 bases). Trimming cost V 3 bases and J 7 bases, with 7 bases left between them. The CDR3 is 12 residues long. For the CDR3, the DNA is TGTGCCAGCAGTTTCCAGGGGAACATTCAGTACTTC. Residues: CASSFQGNIQYF.

This clonotype was observed a few times. The chain joins TRBV21-1 to TRBJ2-5; TRBD1 was called by the table and not checked on the DNA. TRBV21-1 is tagged as a pseudogene. The CDR3 spans 16 residues. CDR3 protein: CASRTVFSPTKETQYF. CDR3 in DNA: TGTGCCAGCCGGACAGTATTTTCTCCAACCAAAGAGACCCAGTACTTC.

The rearrangement links TRBV7-9 to TRBJ2-1, with D hard to call. V shed 6 bases and J shed 5 bases, with 14 bases lying between them. The V gene's germline CDR1 is SEHNR and CDR2 FQNEAQ (reference sequence). This CDR3 has 14 amino acids. This chain's CDR3 is CASSFKLGDNEQFF. The DNA of the CDR3 is TGTGCCAGCAGTTTTAAACTTGGGGACAATGAGCAGTTCTTC.

This rearrangement joins TRBV2 to TRBJ2-2; 10 bases line up with TRBD1. CDR1 is SNHLY, CDR2 FYNNEI, per germline. After removal of 6 bases from V and 5 bases from J, the junction contained 0 bases not matched to a gene. This CDR3 contains 13 residues. CDR3 region: CASRGQGTGELFF. The CDR3 DNA reads TGTGCCAGCAGGGGACAGGGGACCGGGGAGCTGTTTTTT.

V usage is TRBV12-3 or TRBV12-4 and J usage is TRBJ2-7, with 10 nucleotides matching TRBD2. V was clipped by 7 bases and J by 4 bases; unmatched bases: 7. CDR3 length: 14 amino acids. The CDR3 reads CASTTGLATYEQYF. The CDR3 DNA reads as TGTGCCAGCACCACGGGACTAGCGACATACGAGCAGTACTTC.

This clonotype was picked up a small number of times. This rearrangement joins TRBV2 to TRBJ1-6; D is undetermined. V was clipped by 3 bases and J by 8 bases, with 26 bases between them. Germline V CDR1 and CDR2: SNHLY, FYNNEI. The CDR3 has 19 amino acids. CDR3 coding DNA: TGTGCCAGCAGTGATTGGGCCGTTCCCTGGCGGGGAAGGGATTCACCCCTCCACTTT. Its translation is CASSDWAVPWRGRDSPLHF.

This clonotype has at least ten counts. The chain is built from TRBV7-2 and TRBJ1-6, with D tentatively TRBD1 (6 bases). The CDR3 covers 15 residues. Between the trimmed V and J ends, which lost 1 base and 5 bases, there was a span of 9 bases. Germline V CDR1 and CDR2: SGHTA, FQGNSA. The CDR3 DNA reads TGTGCCAGCAGCTTAGGGCCAGGGGATAATTCACCCCTCCACTTT. It codes for CASSLGPGDNSPLHF. The variable domain in full, completed from reference TRBV7-2 and TRBJ1-6, reads GAGVSQSPSNKVTEKGKDVELRCDPISGHTALYWYRQSLGQGLEFLIYFQGNSAPDKSGLPSDRFSAERTGGSVSTLTIQRTQQEDSAVYLCASSLGPGDNSPLHFGNGTRLTVT.